The T cell receptor (beta chain) described here comes from a study of shared clonotypes between healthy human individuals. Measured with immunoSEQ multiplex PCR; TCRdb has only the in-frame clones, and not every one. The sample yields about 2,100,000 clones, about 93% seen once. A word on this clone: Its cognate antigen is unknown. A read error may be the cause here, since a much bigger clone is one base away. The same CDR3 can be traced to other DNA sequences in this sample.

V was trimmed by 1 base and J by 7 bases, leaving 0 bases between them. CDR1 and CDR2 from the germline V gene are SGHTS and YDEGEE. This CDR3 has 10 residues. Only CD45RO-negative cells positively selected for CCR7 counted as naive CD8 cells, so terminally differentiated effector memory CD45RA+ cells were excluded. General study results and limits: Estimated clonotype richness was generally higher in naive than memory subsets. With a handful of donors compared, around 5% of naive CD4 clonotypes were shared.

The clonotype originates from a man aged 18 to 29 in good health. Some clones in this sample may be carry-over from other donors' samples. This chain connects TRBV5-8 to TRBJ2-1; D remains ambiguous. The sample taken for sequencing was naive CD8+ T cells from PBMCs. For the CDR3, the DNA is TGTGCCAGCAGCTTGAATGAGCAGTTCTTC. Protein: CASSLNEQFF.